This record covers a single T cell receptor (beta chain). Its target is not known. The CDR3 has 14 amino acids. Germline CDR1 reads DFQATT; CDR2 reads SNEGSKA (reference sequence). V gave up 7 bases and J gave up 4 bases, with 19 bases separating them. The entry originates in a study of CD8 T cells in ankylosing spondylitis. The study, taken as a whole, reports: Ankylosing spondylitis blood seemed to carry a telltale TCR beta motif made of under 10 highly homologous variants.

TCRdb reprocessed the 5' RACE reads with MiXCR, giving one entry per CDR3 protein. The sample gives about 800,000 distinct CDR3 sequences, 12% of which show up once; less than 0.65% is in the top ten. This TCR derives from a male donor with ankylosing spondylitis. Sequenced sample: blood, either unsorted or a sorted T cell fraction (not recorded which). The chain is built from TRBV20-1 and TRBJ1-1; D possibly corresponds to TRBD1 (5 bases). This CDR3 is CSVMKAGVSTEAFF. DNA of the CDR3: TGCAGTGTTATGAAAGCGGGGGTGAGCACTGAAGCTTTCTTT.